This T cell receptor (beta chain) was observed in a study of post-analysis software for immune sequencing data. Researchers reported that TCR beta cDNA libraries carried unique molecular identifiers. MiXCR was run by TCRdb on the PCR reads, yielding one entry per CDR3 protein. Of hundreds of thousands of distinct CDR3 sequences listed, roughly 27% are singletons. In this sample, this clonotype turned up a few times. Its antigen is as yet unknown. CDR1 and CDR2 (germline): LGHDT, YNNKEL (reference sequence). The CDR3 runs 17 residues. V gave up 4 bases and J gave up 5 bases; unmatched junction bases: 9. General observations from the study: The five TRBV segments detected at higher frequency in patients than in controls included TRBV5-6, TRBV5-1 and TRBV20-1.

The sample comprised blood. The rearrangement joins TRBV3-1 to TRBJ2-3; 13 nucleotides line up with TRBD2. The sequence was collected from a girl aged 5-17 years with multiple sclerosis. The DNA for the CDR3 is TGTGCCAGCAGCCGGCGGGGGACTAGCGGGATACTAGATACGCAGTATTTT. This gives the protein CASSRRGTSGILDTQYF.